A selection of T cell receptor beta chains follows, all from one sample in a study of CD8+CD57+ T cells in acquired aplastic anemia. TCRdb passed the reads through MiXCR, listing each CDR3 protein once. Of roughly 420,000 distinct CDR3 sequences in the sample, under 80% were seen once. Sequencing was done on a sample of sorted CD4+, CD8+, or CD8+CD57+ T cells (not recorded which) from PBMCs. The receptors shown here come from a human donor in good health, serving as a control. Each CDR3 is given with its conserved first and last residue. D genes are given only for firm matches. Clone size is not always given. Where it is, it says once, few, many or a class for expanded clones.

CDR3aa,CDR3nt,d_gene,v_gene,j_gene,abundance
CASSPPLIATLFYGYTF,TGTGCCAGCAGCCCCCCCTTAATAGCGACCCTATTCTATGGCTACACCTTC,-,TRBV11-2,TRBJ1-2,-
CASSQGRVGYEQYF,TGCGCCAGCAGCCAAGGGAGGGTGGGGTACGAGCAGTACTTC,-,TRBV4-3,TRBJ2-7,few
CASSQDRDETQYF,TGCGCCAGCAGCCAAGATCGAGATGAGACCCAGTACTTC,-,TRBV4-3,TRBJ2-5,many
CASSSGVGQYF,TGTGCCAGCAGCTCTGGTGTGGGACAGTACTTC,-,TRBV7-6,TRBJ2-7,-
CASSVELAGGTDTQYF,TGTGCCAGCAGCGTTGAGCTGGCGGGGGGCACAGATACGCAGTATTTT,TRBD2,TRBV12-3/TRBV12-4,TRBJ2-3,-
CASSTLRGREQPQHF,TGTGCCAGCAGCACCCTTCGGGGGCGCGAGCAGCCCCAGCATTTT,-,TRBV2,TRBJ1-5,few
CSVKGGGPAAFF,TGCAGTGTTAAAGGTGGGGGTCCTGCAGCTTTCTTT,-,TRBV20-1,TRBJ1-1,-
CASSASPWVSQPQHF,TGTGCCAGCAGCGCTAGTCCCTGGGTCTCTCAGCCCCAGCATTTT,-,TRBV9,TRBJ1-5,once
CASKETGPYEQYF,TGTGCCAGTAAGGAGACAGGGCCCTACGAGCAGTACTTC,TRBD1,TRBV19,TRBJ2-7,-
CASSRGGAYNEQFF,TGTGCCAGCAGCCGGGGGGGCGCGTACAATGAGCAGTTCTTC,TRBD2,TRBV6-4,TRBJ2-1,many
CASTVGQRYGYTF,TGTGCCAGCACCGTCGGGCAGCGCTATGGCTACACCTTC,-,TRBV2,TRBJ1-2,many
CASSLVGSAYEQYF,TGTGCCAGCAGCTTAGTTGGATCAGCCTACGAGCAGTACTTC,-,TRBV7-8,TRBJ2-7,-
CASSALAGHSYTF,TGTGCCAGCAGCGCCCTGGCGGGCCATTCTTACACCTTC,-,TRBV9,TRBJ1-2,-
CASSLATSGVRTEAFF,TGTGCCAGCAGCTTAGCTACTTCAGGGGTACGAACTGAAGCTTTCTTT,-,TRBV11-1,TRBJ1-1,-
CASSFNTRALYEQYF,TGTGCCAGCAGCTTTAACACCAGGGCTTTGTACGAGCAGTACTTC,-,TRBV5-5,TRBJ2-7,many
CASSIELLAGGRSSYNEQFF,TGTGCCAGTAGTATAGAGTTACTAGCGGGAGGCAGGAGCTCCTACAATGAGCAGTTCTTC,TRBD2,TRBV19,TRBJ2-1,-
CASSDAGTGFNEQYF,TGTGCCAGCAGTGATGCCGGGACTGGCTTCAACGAGCAGTACTTC,-,TRBV7-6,TRBJ2-7,-
CASSYRARDYEQYF,TGTGCCAGCAGTTACCGAGCGCGAGACTACGAGCAGTACTTC,-,TRBV2,TRBJ2-7,once
CASSQDRTGDQPQHF,TGTGCCAGCAGCCAAGACAGGACGGGCGATCAGCCCCAGCATTTT,-,TRBV7-9,TRBJ1-5,-
CASSLVGGGDTLFF,TGCGCCAGCAGTTTAGTAGGGGGAGGGGATACGCTGTTTTTT,-,TRBV2,TRBJ2-2,-
CAISGSQPGDGSPPPF,TGTGCCATCAGTGGATCGCAACCTGGGGATGGTTCACCCCCCCCCTTT,-,TRBV24-1,TRBJ1-6,-
CASSVGSGDLGTQYF,TGTGCCAGCAGCGTAGGGTCAGGGGACCTCGGGACCCAGTACTTC,-,TRBV5-1,TRBJ2-5,-
CASSLPTAPLHF,TGCGCCAGCAGCTTGCCAACTGCACCCCTCCACTTT,-,TRBV5-8,TRBJ1-6,-
CASSIARLANQNNEQFF,TGTGCCAGTAGTATAGCCCGACTAGCGAACCAAAACAATGAGCAGTTCTTC,TRBD2,TRBV19,TRBJ2-1,-
CASSLQPGAQKF,TGTGCCAGCAGCCTACAGCCAGGGGCGCAGAAATTC,-,TRBV7-9,TRBJ2-7,-
CASSLDRVYGYTF,TGCGCCAGCAGCCTTGACAGGGTTTATGGCTACACCTTC,TRBD1,TRBV4-3,TRBJ1-2,many
CSAQDTSGDAF,TGCAGTGCCCAAGACACTAGCGGGGACGCCTTC,-,TRBV20-1,TRBJ1-2,-
CASSSSEAEFEKLFF,TGTGCCAGCAGCTCTTCCGAGGCAGAGTTTGAAAAACTGTTTTTT,-,TRBV7-2,TRBJ1-4,-
CASSQDLNAGKGVNTIYF,TGTGCCAGCAGCCAAGATCTAAATGCGGGAAAGGGAGTAAACACCATATATTTT,-,TRBV7-2,TRBJ1-3,-
CAAWGRLQGMHEQYF,TGTGCCGCCTGGGGACGTCTACAGGGTATGCACGAGCAGTACTTC,-,TRBV6-6,TRBJ2-7,-
CASSFGGGDYGYTF,TGTGCCAGCAGCTTTGGTGGGGGGGACTATGGCTACACCTTC,-,TRBV11-3,TRBJ1-2,-
CASSPSPETGNTIYF,TGTGCCAGCAGTCCTAGCCCGGAGACTGGAAACACCATATATTTT,-,TRBV11-2,TRBJ1-3,-
CASSSGTGDYSYTF,TGTGCCAGCAGCTCAGGGACAGGGGACTATAGCTACACCTTC,TRBD1,TRBV11-2,TRBJ1-2,once
CASSLWAEADF,TGCGCCAGCAGCTTATGGGCAGAGGCTGACTTC,-,TRBV5-1,TRBJ2-7,-
CSAHGGGQETQYF,TGCAGTGCTCACGGTGGCGGGCAAGAGACCCAGTACTTC,-,TRBV20-1,TRBJ2-5,many
CASSLAGGENTEAF,TGTGCCAGCAGCTTAGCGGGGGGGGAGAACACTGAAGCTTTC,-,TRBV7-9,TRBJ1-2,-
CASSSGGGRVGSPLHF,TGTGCCAGCAGCTCCGGGGGGGGCAGGGTAGGTTCACCCCTCCACTTT,-,TRBV7-3,TRBJ1-6,-
CATSAAITYNKEFF,TGTGCCACCAGCGCAGCGATAACCTACAACAAGGAGTTCTTC,-,TRBV24-1,TRBJ2-1,once
CAMFRHGGTSTDTQYF,TGTGCAATGTTCCGACATGGCGGAACTAGCACAGATACGCAGTATTTT,-,TRBV12-3/TRBV12-4,TRBJ2-3,-
CASSDPVGRGDGYF,TGTGCCAGCAGCGACCCTGTGGGCAGAGGCGATGGCTACTTT,-,TRBV7-9,TRBJ2-2,-
CASSVGGWDFYEQYF,TGTGCCAGCAGCGTGGGTGGGTGGGATTTCTACGAGCAGTACTTC,-,TRBV5-4,TRBJ2-7,-
CSASVTSYTNVLTF,TGCAGTGCCAGCGTCACCTCCTATACCAACGTCCTGACTTTC,-,TRBV20-1,TRBJ2-6,-
CATSREGEIPYERYF,TGTGCCACCAGCAGAGAGGGGGAGATCCCCTACGAGCGGTACTTC,-,TRBV15,TRBJ2-7,-
CASSLYGGAGGYTF,TGTGCCAGCAGCTTATACGGGGGGGCCGGGGGGTACACGTTC,-,TRBV7-9,TRBJ1-2,-
CASSVYSGANVLTF,TGTGCCAGCAGTGTATATTCTGGGGCCAACGTCCTGACTTTC,-,TRBV12-3/TRBV12-4,TRBJ2-6,-
CASSLVHGEKLFF,TGTGCCAGCAGCTTGGTACATGGTGAAAAACTGTTTTTT,-,TRBV5-5,TRBJ1-4,-
CASSLEGQGTAFF,TGTGCCAGCAGCTTGGAGGGACAGGGAACAGCTTTCTTT,TRBD1,TRBV5-1,TRBJ1-1,-
CAISGDRGYNEQFF,TGTGCCATCAGTGGGGACAGGGGCTACAATGAGCAGTTCTTC,TRBD1,TRBV10-3,TRBJ2-1,many
CASSLVPGELVFGYF,TGTGCCAGCAGCTTGGTCCCCGGGGAGCTGGTTTTTGGGTATTTT,-,TRBV7-2,TRBJ2-3,-
CASSVGGTEYEQYF,TGTGCCAGCAGCGTAGGTGGGACCGAATACGAGCAGTACTTC,-,TRBV2,TRBJ2-7,-
CASSDHLGGDQPQHF,TGTGCCAGCAGTGATCACCTTGGGGGGGATCAGCCCCAGCATTTT,-,TRBV12-3/TRBV12-4,TRBJ1-5,many
CASSDPVGEYF,TGTGCCAGCAGTGATCCGGTCGGGGAGTACTTC,-,TRBV5-1,TRBJ2-7,-
CAISEGAGGAYEQYF,TGTGCCATCAGTGAGGGAGCGGGGGGTGCGTACGAGCAGTACTTC,TRBD2,TRBV10-3,TRBJ2-7,-
CASRPDRESNEQYF,TGTGCCAGCAGACCAGATCGGGAATCGAATGAGCAGTACTTC,-,TRBV7-3,TRBJ2-7,-
CASSLVSGNTIYFTQYF,TGTGCCAGCAGCTTAGTGTCTGGAAACACCATATATTTTACCCAGTACTTC,-,TRBV7-2,TRBJ2-5,once
CSVRLRRGAVGINEQFF,TGCAGCGTTCGGCTTCGGCGCGGGGCGGTCGGTATCAATGAGCAGTTCTTC,-,TRBV29-1,TRBJ2-1,-
CASTIDGLGQGGWNEQFF,TGTGCCAGTACCATAGATGGGTTGGGACAGGGAGGGTGGAATGAGCAGTTCTTC,TRBD1,TRBV19,TRBJ2-1,-
CASSWDRGRTGDGEAFF,TGTGCCAGCAGTTGGGACAGGGGTCGCACCGGGGATGGTGAAGCTTTCTTT,TRBD1,TRBV6-5,TRBJ1-1,-
CASSVDGGGRVKNF,TGTGCCAGCAGCGTAGATGGTGGAGGTCGCGTGAAAAACTTC,-,TRBV9,TRBJ2-5,once
CATSGSMGDTEAFF,TGTGCCACCAGCGGGTCGATGGGGGATACTGAAGCTTTCTTT,-,TRBV15,TRBJ1-1,-